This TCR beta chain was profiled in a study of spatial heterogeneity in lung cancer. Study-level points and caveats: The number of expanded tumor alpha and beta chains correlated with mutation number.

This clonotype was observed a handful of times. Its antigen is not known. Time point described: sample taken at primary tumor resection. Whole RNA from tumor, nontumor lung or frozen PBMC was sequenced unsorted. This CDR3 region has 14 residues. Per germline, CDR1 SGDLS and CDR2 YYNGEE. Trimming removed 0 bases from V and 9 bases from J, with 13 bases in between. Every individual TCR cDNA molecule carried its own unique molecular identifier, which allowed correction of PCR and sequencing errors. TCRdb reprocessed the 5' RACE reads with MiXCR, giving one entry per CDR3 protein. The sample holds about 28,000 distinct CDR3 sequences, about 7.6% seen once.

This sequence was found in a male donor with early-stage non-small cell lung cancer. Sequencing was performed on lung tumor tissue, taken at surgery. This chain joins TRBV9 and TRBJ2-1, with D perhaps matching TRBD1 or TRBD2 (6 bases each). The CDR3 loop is CASSVGRGPVEQFF. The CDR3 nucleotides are TGTGCCAGCAGCGTAGGCCGGGGGCCAGTTGAGCAGTTCTTC.